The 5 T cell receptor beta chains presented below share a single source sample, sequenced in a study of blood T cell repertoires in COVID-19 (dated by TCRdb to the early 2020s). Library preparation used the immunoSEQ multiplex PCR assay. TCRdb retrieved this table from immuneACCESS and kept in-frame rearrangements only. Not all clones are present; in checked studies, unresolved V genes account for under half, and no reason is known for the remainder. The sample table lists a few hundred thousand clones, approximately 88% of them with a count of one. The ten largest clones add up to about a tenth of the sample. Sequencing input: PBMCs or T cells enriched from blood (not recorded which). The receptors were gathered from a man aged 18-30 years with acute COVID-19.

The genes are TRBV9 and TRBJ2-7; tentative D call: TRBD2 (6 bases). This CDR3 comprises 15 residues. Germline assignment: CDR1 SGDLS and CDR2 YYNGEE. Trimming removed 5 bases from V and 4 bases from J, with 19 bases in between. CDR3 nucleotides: TGTGCCAGCAGGGACCCCGGGACTGCCCCTTACGAGCAGTACTTC. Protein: CASRDPGTAPYEQYF.

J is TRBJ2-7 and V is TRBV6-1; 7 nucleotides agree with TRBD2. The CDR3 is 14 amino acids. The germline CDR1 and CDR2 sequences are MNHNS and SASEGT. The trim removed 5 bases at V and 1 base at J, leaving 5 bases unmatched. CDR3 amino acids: CASSWGRASYEQYF. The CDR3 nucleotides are TGTGCCAGCAGTTGGGGGAGGGCTTCCTACGAGCAGTACTTC.

The CDR3 region is CASSQAANTGELFF. The CDR3 DNA reads TGCGCCAGCAGCCAAGCCGCGAACACCGGGGAGCTGTTTTTT. This chain joins TRBV4-1 and TRBJ2-2; D gene uncertain. There are 14 residues in the CDR3. Trimming cost V 1 base and J 0 bases, with 3 bases left between them. Germline CDR1 reads MGHRA; CDR2 reads YSYEKL.

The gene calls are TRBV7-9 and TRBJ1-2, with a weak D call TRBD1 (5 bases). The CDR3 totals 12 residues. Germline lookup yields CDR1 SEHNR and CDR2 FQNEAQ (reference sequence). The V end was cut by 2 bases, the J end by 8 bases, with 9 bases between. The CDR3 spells CASSLQGWGYTF. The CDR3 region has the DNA TGTGCCAGCAGCTTACAGGGTTGGGGCTACACCTTC.

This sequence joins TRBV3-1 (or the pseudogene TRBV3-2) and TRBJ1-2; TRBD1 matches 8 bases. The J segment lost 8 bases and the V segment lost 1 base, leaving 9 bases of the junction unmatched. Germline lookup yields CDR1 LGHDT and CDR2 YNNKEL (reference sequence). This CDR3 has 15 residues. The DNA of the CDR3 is TGTGCCAGCAGCCAAGCAACAGGGGGTAATACGGGCTACACCTTC. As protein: CASSQATGGNTGYTF.